This passage covers 29 T cell receptor beta chains from one sample sequenced in a study of human T cells and chemical hapten exposure. Regarding time point: patch test 3, about 24 weeks after DPC sensitization. Treatment: therapeutic diphenylcyclopropenone sensitization with weekly scalp DPC. TCRdb re-called the RACE reads with MiXCR, one entry per CDR3 protein. The sample holds about 190,000 distinct CDR3 sequences, about 25% seen once. Here the sequenced sample was whole blood, taken in connection with sensitization to the hapten diphenylcyclopropenone (DPC). The receptors were gathered from a woman aged 40 to 50 with alopecia areata. Some clones in this sample may be carry-over from other donors' samples.

This clonotype has a count of ten or more. This chain joins TRBV4-2 and TRBJ2-7, with unresolved D. The germline V gene has CDR1 LGHNA and CDR2 YNFKEQ. V was shortened by 0 bases and J by 2 bases, with 5 bases between the two germline ends. The CDR3 sequence is 13 residues long. DNA of the CDR3: TGTGCCAGCAGCCAAGACCCAACCTACGAGCAGTACTTC. It specifies CASSQDPTYEQYF.

This clonotype has just a few counts. This rearrangement joins TRBV29-1 to TRBJ2-4, with TRBD2 matching over 10 bases. CDR1 is SQVTM and CDR2 is ANQGSEA in the germline V gene. J gave up 8 bases and V 5 bases, and 6 bases lay outside the gene matches. This CDR3 is built from 13 residues. CDR3 sequence reads: CSVKLAGDHIQYF. For the CDR3, the DNA is TGCAGCGTTAAGCTAGCGGGAGACCACATTCAGTACTTC.

This chain joins TRBV6-2 or TRBV6-3 and TRBJ2-1; a possible D gene is TRBD1 (5 bases). The germline gives CDR1 MNHEY, CDR2 SVGEGT. The CDR3 extends over 16 amino acids. Trimming removed 3 bases from V and 2 bases from J, with 14 bases in between. The CDR3: CASSYSRGPPYNEQFF. CDR3 nucleotide sequence: TGTGCCAGCAGTTATTCTAGGGGCCCTCCCTACAATGAGCAGTTCTTC.

Note on this clonotype: A much larger clone lies one base from this, so it may be a read error. V usage is TRBV4-3 and J usage is TRBJ2-1; D gene uncertain. The germline V gene has CDR1 LGHNA and CDR2 YSLEER. The CDR3 runs 12 residues. The CDR3 region is CANSQDWGEQFF. As DNA, the CDR3 is TGCGCCAACAGCCAAGATTGGGGTGAGCAGTTCTTC.

The chain combines TRBV5-6 with TRBJ2-1, with unresolved D. The V gene lost 0 bases and the J gene lost 7 bases, with 8 bases spanning the gap. The CDR3 runs 13 residues. Germline CDR1 SGHDT, CDR2 YYEEEE. CDR3 sequence: CASSLGIENEQFF. The CDR3 DNA is TGTGCCAGCAGCTTGGGCATAGAGAATGAGCAGTTCTTC. Full variable domain (rest looked up from reference TRBV5-6 and TRBJ2-1): DAGVTQSPTHLIKTRGQQVTLRCSPKSGHDTVSWYQQALGQGPQFIFQYYEEEERQRGNFPDRFSGHQFPNYSSELNVNALLLGDSALYLCASSLGIENEQFFGPGTRLTVL.

This clonotype has a handful of counts. The rearrangement links TRBV24-1 to TRBJ2-1; 10 nucleotides agree with TRBD2. J was trimmed by 5 bases and V by 2 bases; bases with no gene match: 5. The CDR3 is 16 amino acids. CDR1 is KGHDR, CDR2 SFDVKD, per germline. The CDR3 loop is CATSDWASGSHNEQFF. The CDR3 coding sequence is TGTGCCACCAGTGATTGGGCTAGCGGGAGTCACAATGAGCAGTTCTTC.

V gene TRBV30 combines with J gene TRBJ2-5, with a weak D call TRBD2 (6 bases). The CDR3 has 14 amino acids. In germline, CDR1 is GTSNPN, CDR2 SVGIG (reference sequence). V was cut by 2 bases and J by 4 bases, with 14 bases left in between. CDR3 DNA: TGTGCCTGGAGTACGGAGGGTAGGGGAGAGACCCAGTACTTC. It yields the protein CAWSTEGRGETQYF.

The chain has TRBV6-5 and TRBJ1-6, with TRBD1 matching over 7 bases. V lost 5 bases, J lost 11 bases, and 12 bases stayed unmatched. CDR1 MNHEY and CDR2 SVGAGI come from the germline V gene. The CDR3 is made up of 15 amino acids. The CDR3 nucleotides read TGTGCCAGCAGTCAACAGGGGCCCCCTAGGACACCCCTCCACTTT. Protein: CASSQQGPPRTPLHF.

The chain carries TRBV12-3 or TRBV12-4 and TRBJ2-7; perhaps TRBD2 as D (6 bases). CDR3 size: 14 residues. Trimming took off 5 bases at V and 6 bases at J, with 17 bases between the two ends. Here the CDR3 reads CASSGDWLRSEQYF. CDR3 nucleotide sequence: TGTGCCAGCAGTGGGGACTGGCTGCGCTCCGAGCAGTACTTC.

This clonotype was counted between two and nine times. The rearrangement uses TRBV6-5 and TRBJ2-7; 8 bases agree with TRBD2. Trimming removed 6 bases from V and 7 bases from J; junction bases left unmatched: 17. The CDR3 loop spans 16 amino acids. Germline CDR1 is MNHEY and CDR2 is SVGAGI. The CDR3 protein is CASRRTPGLDVWEQYF. For the CDR3, the DNA is TGTGCCAGCAGACGAACACCGGGACTAGATGTGTGGGAGCAGTACTTC.

Only a few counts were recorded for this clonotype. The V call is TRBV29-1, the J call TRBJ1-2, with D possibly TRBD1 on 6 matching bases. CDR3 length equals 14 residues. Trimming removed 4 bases from V and 5 bases from J, with 17 bases in between. Looked up from germline, CDR1 is SQVTM and CDR2 is ANQGSEA. The CDR3 DNA follows: TGCAGCGTTGGCGGGGCCGGGGGCGGATATGGCTACACCTTC. Amino acid sequence: CSVGGAGGGYGYTF.

J is TRBJ2-3 and V is TRBV29-1; TRBD1 or TRBD2 may be the D gene (5 bases each). Looked up from germline, CDR1 is SQVTM and CDR2 is ANQGSEA. Trimming took 7 bases from V and 4 from J, leaving 21 bases between them. This CDR3 has 15 residues. The CDR3 nucleotides are TGCAGCGCAGAGGGACGGGGTTCCCGGCCAGATACGCAGTATTTT. Encoded protein: CSAEGRGSRPDTQYF.

This clonotype showed up just a few times. The V gene is TRBV4-3, the J gene TRBJ1-6; no firm D call. Germline V CDR1 and CDR2: LGHNA, YSLEER. The germline V and J ends were trimmed by 8 bases and 6 bases, with 17 bases remaining between them. This CDR3 contains 15 residues. In DNA form, the CDR3 reads TGCGCCAGCTCTGGAAGTGGACTTCTTAATTCACCCCTCCACTTT. Translation gives CASSGSGLLNSPLHF.

The rearrangement links TRBV5-1 to TRBJ2-7; weak D call: TRBD1 (5 bases). From germline, CDR1 is SGHRS and CDR2 YFSETQ. Trimming removed 1 base from V and 6 bases from J, with 17 bases in between. This CDR3 has 15 amino acids. The CDR3 DNA sequence: TGCGCCAGCAGCTTGTCCCCTAGTGGGGCCAGCGAGCAGTACTTC. Protein: CASSLSPSGASEQYF.

The chain has TRBV7-2 and TRBJ1-2, with 7 bases aligning to TRBD1. The length of the CDR3 is 16 residues. Germline V gene lookup returns CDR1 SGHTA and CDR2 FQGNSA. Trimming at V came to 2 bases and at J to 1 base, leaving 7 bases not matched to a gene. CDR3 protein: CASSLRSGTVNYGYTF. The CDR3 DNA sequence: TGTGCCAGCAGCTTAAGGTCCGGGACAGTTAACTATGGCTACACCTTC. The variable domain in full, completed from reference TRBV7-2 and TRBJ1-2, reads GAGVSQSPSNKVTEKGKDVELRCDPISGHTALYWYRQSLGQGLEFLIYFQGNSAPDKSGLPSDRFSAERTGGSVSTLTIQRTQQEDSAVYLCASSLRSGTVNYGYTFGSGTRLTVV.

The V and J genes are TRBV12-3 or TRBV12-4 and TRBJ1-4; the match to TRBD1 covers 9 bases. The CDR3 covers 14 residues. V trimming: 7 bases; J trimming: 8 bases; junction bases outside the gene matches: 8. The CDR3 loop is CASTRTGAGEKLFF. CDR3 nucleotides: TGTGCCAGCACCCGGACAGGGGCCGGGGAAAAACTGTTTTTT.

This clonotype was seen repeatedly, ten times or more. The chain has TRBV2 and TRBJ1-3, with a possible D match to TRBD1 (6 bases). V lost 5 bases, J lost 0 bases, and 11 bases lay in between. The CDR3 totals 15 residues. The germline V gene has CDR1 SNHLY and CDR2 FYNNEI. The CDR3, as DNA: TGTGCCAGCAGTCGGGACATCGGCTCTGGAAACACCATATATTTT. Translation: CASSRDIGSGNTIYF.

The gene calls are TRBV6-6 and TRBJ1-1; D gene ambiguous. Germline-derived CDR1 and CDR2 are MNHNY and SVGAGI (reference sequence). There are 15 residues in the CDR3. V was cut by 2 bases and J by 1 base, with 11 bases left in between. The CDR3 loop reads CASSYGRTANTEAFF. The CDR3 DNA reads as TGTGCCAGCAGTTACGGAAGGACGGCGAACACTGAAGCTTTCTTT.

With respect to this clonotype: This may arise from a read error, as a much more abundant clone is one base away. The J gene is TRBJ2-3, the V gene TRBV6-1, with D tentatively TRBD1 (6 bases). Germline CDR1 MNHNS, CDR2 SASEGT. The CDR3 is 14 amino acids. Trimming removed 2 bases at V and 1 base at J, with 7 bases between. CDR3 in DNA: TGTGCCAGCAGTGAACCAGGGGGCACAGATACGCAGTATTTT. As protein: CASSEPGGTDTQYF.

In its sample, this clonotype was seen once. The J gene is TRBJ1-1, the V gene TRBV9; D remains ambiguous. The germline V gene has CDR1 SGDLS and CDR2 YYNGEE. V lost 1 base to trimming and J lost 10 bases, with 14 bases between them. This CDR3 contains 13 residues. CDR3 bases: TGTGCCAGCAGCGTAAGTCCCGTTACGGGAGCTTTCTTT. This encodes CASSVSPVTGAFF.

This sequence joins TRBV12-2 and TRBJ2-3. TRBV12-2 counts as a pseudogene. The CDR3 has 15 amino acids. For the CDR3, the DNA is TGTGCAAGTCGCCCGAGCGTGAGCCACACAGATACGCAGTATTTT. Translation: CASRPSVSHTDTQYF.

The genes are TRBV29-1 and TRBJ2-7; 12 bases are shared with TRBD2. Germline trimming cut 4 bases from V and 0 bases from J; bases unmatched to any gene: 10. CDR1 is SQVTM and CDR2 is ANQGSEA in the germline V gene. The CDR3 is 17 residues long. The CDR3 DNA reads as TGCAGCGTTGTCGGGGGACTAGCGGGTTTCAGCTCCTACGAGCAGTACTTC. Encoded protein: CSVVGGLAGFSSYEQYF.

This clonotype has a handful of counts. The gene calls are TRBV7-2 and TRBJ2-2, with no clear D. Between the trimmed V and J ends, which lost 5 bases and 1 base, there was a span of 11 bases. The CDR3 loop spans 15 amino acids. Germline V CDR1 and CDR2: SGHTA, FQGNSA. The CDR3 DNA follows: TGTGCCAGCAGCAAGACCCCGGGGAACACCGGGGAGCTGTTTTTT. Translation gives CASSKTPGNTGELFF.

This clonotype was found many times. V and J are TRBV29-1 and TRBJ2-5, with a weak D call TRBD1 (5 bases). V was shortened by 3 bases and J by 2 bases, with 16 bases between the two germline ends. The CDR3 has 15 residues. Germline assignment: CDR1 SQVTM and CDR2 ANQGSEA. The CDR3 region has the DNA TGCAGCGTTGATAGAATTAGGCAGGGACAAGAGACCCAGTACTTC. This sequence encodes CSVDRIRQGQETQYF.

This clonotype was observed a few times. At one end the junction does not follow the germline gene, possibly because of a read error. This sequence joins TRBV7-7 and TRBJ2-3; tentatively, D is TRBD1 (6 bases). From germline, CDR1 is SSHAT and CDR2 FNYEAQ (reference sequence). The CDR3 totals 14 residues. CDR3 loop: CASSLATRGDTQYF. The DNA of the CDR3 is TGTGCTAGCAGCTTAGCGACCAGGGGAGATACGCAGTATTTT.

The rearrangement uses TRBV20-1 and TRBJ2-5, with D maybe TRBD1 (7 bases). Trimming removed 6 bases from V and 4 bases from J, with 21 bases in between. CDR3 length: 15 residues. Germline V gene data show CDR1 as DFQATT and CDR2 as SNEGSKA (reference sequence). The CDR3 bases are TGCAGTGCCCACCGACAGGGAGGAAGCTTAGAGACCCAGTACTTC. Translation gives CSAHRQGGSLETQYF.

The chain links TRBV6-5 to TRBJ1-6, with D possibly TRBD1 on 5 matching bases. Trimming took off 5 bases at V and 6 bases at J, with 11 bases between the two ends. This CDR3 is built from 14 residues. Germline V gives CDR1 MNHEY, CDR2 SVGAGI. CDR3 protein: CASSAGTGNSPLHF. The CDR3 coding sequence is TGTGCCAGCAGTGCCGGGACGGGTAATTCACCCCTCCACTTT.

This clonotype was detected many times. The chain carries TRBV20-1 and TRBJ2-7; 8 bases are shared with TRBD2. Germline CDR1 and CDR2: DFQATT and SNEGSKA (reference sequence). With 3 bases clipped from V and 5 bases from J, the junction kept 0 bases outside the gene matches. The CDR3 contains 11 residues. The CDR3 nucleotides read TGCAGTGCTAGTAGCGGGGACGAGCAGTACTTC. Translating gives CSASSGDEQYF.

This clonotype has a handful of counts. The V and J genes are TRBV28 and TRBJ2-7; D is perhaps TRBD2 (7 bases). CDR3 length equals 14 residues. Germline V CDR1 and CDR2: MDHEN, SYDVKM. V shed 2 bases and J shed 4 bases, with 12 bases lying between them. This CDR3 is CASSLTGGVYEQYF. The DNA of the CDR3 is TGTGCCAGCAGTTTAACGGGGGGCGTATACGAGCAGTACTTC.